The entry that follows covers one T cell receptor (beta chain) sequence. Its antigen remains unknown. This specimen comes from a study of regulatory T cells in long-lasting Graves disease. Turning to the study itself: The definition of persistent Graves' disease was over 5 years of antithyroid drugs with positive TSH receptor antibodies.

Study-level results: Under persistent disease, TRBV28, TRBJ1-2 and TRBJ2-5 were used preferentially. Between persistent patients, fewer than 3,500 public clonotypes were shared, exceeding the approximately 990 shared between new patients.

This CDR3 is built from 14 residues. With 1 base removed from V and 4 bases from J, the gap between germline ends came to 7 bases. Germline V gene sequence: CDR1 LGHNA, CDR2 YSLEER. The authors built TCR beta libraries using iRepertoire HTBI primers and Arm-PCR of CDR3 regions. MiXCR was run by TCRdb on the multiplex PCR reads, yielding one entry per CDR3 protein. The table includes about 450,000 distinct CDR3 sequences, 20% to 25% detected once. Specified time point: persistent/refractory GD, antithyroid drugs over 5 years with positive TRAb. PBMC-extracted RNA yielded the TCR library. The material was peripheral blood mononuclear cells (PBMCs), obtained when the disease was refractory, from a patient treated with antithyroid drugs. The chain uses TRBV4-3 and TRBJ2-2; D is unresolved. The receptor was derived from a female donor with Graves disease. The CDR3 protein is CASSQVISTGELFF. The CDR3, as DNA: TGCGCCAGCAGCCAAGTTATCAGCACCGGGGAGCTGTTTTTT.